One sample yielded the 3 T cell receptor beta chains listed below, sequenced in a study of blood T cell repertoires in COVID-19. Using immunoSEQ multiplex PCR, the repertoire was profiled, and TCRdb retains in-frame clones only, with some absent. The sample lists 250,000 to 350,000 clones, approximately 84% occurring once. The sequenced sample consisted of peripheral blood. These receptors all stem from a human donor with COVID-19, enrolled during active disease. The donor label of this sample is uncertain.

This clone came up many times. The chain employs TRBV20-1 and TRBJ2-2; TRBD2 might be the D (6 bases). V lost 3 bases and J 4 bases, leaving 12 bases between the germline ends. The germline CDR1 and CDR2 sequences are DFQATT and SNEGSKA (reference sequence). CDR3 length: 14 residues. CDR3 sequence (DNA): TGCAGTGCTAGTGGGGCGGGGTTCACCGGGGAGCTGTTTTTT. Its protein is CSASGAGFTGELFF.

The sample holds one count of this clone. A junction boundary mismatches the germline segment, possibly from a read error. J is TRBJ1-1 and V is TRBV11-2; D is unresolved. CDR1 is SGHAT and CDR2 is FQNNGV in the germline V gene. The CDR3 spans 11 residues. The CDR3 nucleotides read TGTGCCAGCAGCCGAGTCGACACGCTCCTTTTT. Its translation is CASSRVDTLLF. The entire variable domain, with the rest obtained from reference TRBV11-2 and TRBJ1-1, is as follows: EAGVAQSPRYKIIEKRQSVAFWCNPISGHATLYWYQQILGQGPKLLIQFQNNGVVDDSQLPKDRFSAERLKGVDSTLKIQPAKLEDSAVYLCASSRVDTLLFGQGTRLTVV.

This clone was seen once. The chain has TRBV9 and TRBJ2-3; no definite D call. This CDR3 spans 15 amino acids. With 0 bases removed from V and 0 bases from J, the gap between germline ends came to 8 bases. CDR1 is SGDLS, CDR2 YYNGEE, per germline. Written as DNA, the CDR3 is TGTGCCAGCAGCGTAGCTCTACTTAGCACAGATACGCAGTATTTT. It translates to CASSVALLSTDTQYF.